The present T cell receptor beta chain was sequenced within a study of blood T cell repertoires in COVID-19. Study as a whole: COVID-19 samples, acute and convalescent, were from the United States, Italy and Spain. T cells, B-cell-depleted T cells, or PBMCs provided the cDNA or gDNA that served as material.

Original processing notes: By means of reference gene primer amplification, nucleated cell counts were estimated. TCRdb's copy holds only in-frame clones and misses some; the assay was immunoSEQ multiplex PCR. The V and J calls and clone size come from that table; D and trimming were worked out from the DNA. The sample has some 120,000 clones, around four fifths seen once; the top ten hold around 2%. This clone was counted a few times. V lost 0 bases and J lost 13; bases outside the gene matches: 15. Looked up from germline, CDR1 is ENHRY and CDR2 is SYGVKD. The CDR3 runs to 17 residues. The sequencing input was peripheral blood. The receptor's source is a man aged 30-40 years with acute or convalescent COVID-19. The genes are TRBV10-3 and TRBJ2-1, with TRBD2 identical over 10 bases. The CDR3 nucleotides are TGTGCCATCAGTGAGTCGTTAGAAACTAGCGGGGTGAACAATCAGTTCTTC. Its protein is CAISESLETSGVNNQFF.